This section outlines one T cell receptor (beta chain) sequence together with its context. The antigen is not known. Random hexamers were used to reverse transcribe an amount of about 0.45 to 1 ug RNA. TCR beta CDR3 was amplified by immunoSEQ covering 54 Vbeta and 13 Jbeta. TCRdb processed the immunoSEQ multiplex PCR reads anew with MiXCR; each CDR3 protein has one entry. The sample holds roughly 220,000 distinct CDR3 sequences, about 94% seen once. This CDR3 is built from 13 residues. CDR1 and CDR2 (germline): DFQATT, SNEGSKA (reference sequence). The V gene lost 3 bases and the J gene lost 2 bases, with 9 bases spanning the gap. This sample stems from a study of CD8 T cells in Susac syndrome. Study outcomes and limitations: The study recognized that its TCR sequencing and HLA analysis covered a relatively small number of individuals.

The receptor was derived from a human donor with Susac syndrome. The specimen sequenced was CD4+ T cells from PBMCs. The rearrangement uses TRBV20-1 and TRBJ2-3, with D possibly called TRBD1 or TRBD2 (5 bases each). The CDR3 bases are TGCAGTGCTAGGTCAGGGACCACAGATACGCAGTATTTT. The encoded protein is CSARSGTTDTQYF.